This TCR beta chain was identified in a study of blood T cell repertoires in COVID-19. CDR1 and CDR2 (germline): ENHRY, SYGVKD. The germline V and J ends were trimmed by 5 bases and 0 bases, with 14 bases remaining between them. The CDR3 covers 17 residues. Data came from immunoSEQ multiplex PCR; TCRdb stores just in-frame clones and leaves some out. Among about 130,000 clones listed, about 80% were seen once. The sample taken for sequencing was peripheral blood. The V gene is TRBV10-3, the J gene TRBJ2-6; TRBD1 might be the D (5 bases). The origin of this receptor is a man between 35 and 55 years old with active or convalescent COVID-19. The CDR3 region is CAISQGSLSSGANVLTF. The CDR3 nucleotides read TGTGCCATCAGTCAGGGTTCCCTAAGCTCTGGGGCCAACGTCCTGACTTTC.